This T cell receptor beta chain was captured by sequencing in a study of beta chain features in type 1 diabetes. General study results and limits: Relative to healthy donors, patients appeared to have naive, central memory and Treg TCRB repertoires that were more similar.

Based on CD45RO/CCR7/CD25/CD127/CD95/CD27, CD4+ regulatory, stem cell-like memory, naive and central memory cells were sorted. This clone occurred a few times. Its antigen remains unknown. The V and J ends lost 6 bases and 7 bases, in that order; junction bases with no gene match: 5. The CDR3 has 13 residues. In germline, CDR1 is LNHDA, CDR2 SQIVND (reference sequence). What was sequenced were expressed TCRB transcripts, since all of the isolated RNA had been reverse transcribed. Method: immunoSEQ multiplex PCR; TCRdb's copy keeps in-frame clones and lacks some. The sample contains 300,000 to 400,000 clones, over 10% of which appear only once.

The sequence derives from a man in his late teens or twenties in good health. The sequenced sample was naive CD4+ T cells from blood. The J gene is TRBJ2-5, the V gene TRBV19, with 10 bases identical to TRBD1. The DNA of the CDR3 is TGTGCCAGTAGGGGACAGGGGCCATGGACCCAGTACTTC. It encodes CASRGQGPWTQYF. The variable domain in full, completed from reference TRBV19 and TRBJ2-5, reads DGGITQSPKYLFRKEGQNVTLSCEQNLNHDAMYWYRQDPGQGLRLIYYSQIVNDFQKGDIAEGYSVSREKKESFPLTVTSAQKNPTAFYLCASRGQGPWTQYFGPGTRLLVL.